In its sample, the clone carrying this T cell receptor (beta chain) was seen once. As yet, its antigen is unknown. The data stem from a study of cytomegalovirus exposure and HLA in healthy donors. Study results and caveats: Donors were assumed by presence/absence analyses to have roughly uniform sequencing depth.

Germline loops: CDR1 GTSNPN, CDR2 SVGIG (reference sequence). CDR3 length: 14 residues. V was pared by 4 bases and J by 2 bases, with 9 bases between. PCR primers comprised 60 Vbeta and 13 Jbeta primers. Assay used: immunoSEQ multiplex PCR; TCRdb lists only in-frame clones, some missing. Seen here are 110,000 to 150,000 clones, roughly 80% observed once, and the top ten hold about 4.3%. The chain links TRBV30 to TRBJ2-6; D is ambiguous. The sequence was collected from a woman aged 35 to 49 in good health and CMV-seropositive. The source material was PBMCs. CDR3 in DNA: TGTGCCTGGACTAGAGGCGCTGGGGCCAACGTCCTGACTTTC. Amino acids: CAWTRGAGANVLTF.